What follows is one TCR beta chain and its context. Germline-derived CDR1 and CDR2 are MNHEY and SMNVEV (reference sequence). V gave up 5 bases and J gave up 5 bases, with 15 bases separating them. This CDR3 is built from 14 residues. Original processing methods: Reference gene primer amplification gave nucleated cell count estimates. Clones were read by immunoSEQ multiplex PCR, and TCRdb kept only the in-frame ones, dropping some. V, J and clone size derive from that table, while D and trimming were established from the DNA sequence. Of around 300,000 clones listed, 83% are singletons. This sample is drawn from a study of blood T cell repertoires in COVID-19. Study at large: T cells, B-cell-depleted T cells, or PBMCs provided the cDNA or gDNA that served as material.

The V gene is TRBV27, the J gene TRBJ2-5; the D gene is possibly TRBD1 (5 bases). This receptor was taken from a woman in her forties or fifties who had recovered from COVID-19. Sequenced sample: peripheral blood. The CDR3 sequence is CASSGTGTGETQYF. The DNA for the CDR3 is TGTGCCAGCAGTGGTACAGGCACTGGGGAGACCCAGTACTTC.